Here is one T cell receptor beta chain with its context. Its matching antigen is unknown. The CDR3 is 15 residues long. J gave up 7 bases and V 3 bases, and 6 bases lay outside the gene matches. Germline V gene lookup returns CDR1 SGDLS and CDR2 YYNGEE. In the PCR, 60 Vbeta and 13 Jbeta primers were used. Per the original methods: About 11 million of the roughly 80 million unique TCR beta chains counted in a later analysis were shared. This table comes from immunoSEQ multiplex PCR, and its TCRdb copy is limited to in-frame clones, with some not included. V, J and clone size are those of that table, while D and trimming were read from the DNA. The top ten hold about 3% of the sample, which has fewer than 250,000 clones, roughly 80% seen once. The sample comes from a study of cytomegalovirus exposure and HLA in healthy donors. Study findings and constraints: Later, an analysis found that common viral pathogens appeared to be linked with several of the most significant clusters.

Those who donated were healthy bone marrow donors. The clonotype was recovered from a man in his thirties or forties in good health and CMV-seronegative. Material: PBMCs. V gene TRBV9 combines with J gene TRBJ1-5; 11 bases fit TRBD1. As DNA, the CDR3 is TGTGCCAGCAGCGCCGGACAGGGGGCATGGCAGCCCCAGCATTTT. Translating gives CASSAGQGAWQPQHF. The full variable domain, completed using reference TRBV9 and TRBJ1-5, is DSGVTQTPKHLITATGQRVTLRCSPRSGDLSVYWYQQSLDQGLQFLIQYYNGEERAKGNILERFSAQQFPDLHSELNLSSLELGDSALYFCASSAGQGAWQPQHFGDGTRLSIL.